This entry lists 31 T cell receptor beta chains sequenced from one sample in a study of blood T cell repertoires in COVID-19. Assay used: immunoSEQ multiplex PCR; TCRdb lists only in-frame clones, some missing. Among approximately 140,000 clones listed, approximately 86% were seen once. The sample consisted of peripheral blood. These receptors were collected from a woman aged 60 to 75 with active or convalescent COVID-19.

This chain connects TRBV11-3 to TRBJ2-2, with 8 bases that match TRBD2. The germline CDR1 and CDR2 sequences are SGHNT and YENEEA. CDR3 length: 15 residues. V trimming: 3 bases; J trimming: 0 bases; junction bases outside the gene matches: 0. This chain's CDR3 is CASSFSGTNTGELFF. The CDR3 DNA sequence: TGTGCCAGCAGCTTTAGCGGGACGAACACCGGGGAGCTGTTTTTT.

The V call is TRBV5-5, the J call TRBJ1-1, with no clear D. CDR3 length: 14 residues. Germline V gene lookup returns CDR1 SGHKS and CDR2 YYEKEE (reference sequence). V dropped 0 bases and J dropped 1 base, with 7 bases sitting between them. The CDR3 sequence is CASSLARKNTEAFF. CDR3 DNA: TGTGCCAGCAGCTTGGCCAGGAAGAACACTGAAGCTTTCTTT.

This clone was counted between two and nine times. The chain employs TRBV9 and TRBJ1-3; 7 nucleotides agree with TRBD1. Germline V gene lookup returns CDR1 SGDLS and CDR2 YYNGEE. V trimming: 4 bases; J trimming: 3 bases; junction bases outside the gene matches: 7. The CDR3 sequence is 15 residues long. The CDR3 sequence is CASSLRGDSGNTIYF. CDR3 in DNA: TGTGCCAGCAGCCTGAGGGGGGACAGTGGAAACACCATATATTTT.

The chain employs TRBV5-6 and TRBJ2-5, with D possibly matching TRBD2 (6 bases). CDR1 SGHDT and CDR2 YYEEEE come from the germline V gene. The CDR3 length is 15 residues. V gave up 3 bases and J gave up 2 bases, with 14 bases separating them. The CDR3 region has the DNA TGTGCCAGCAGCTGGACCGGGGGAGGACAAGAGACCCAGTACTTC. It is translated as CASSWTGGGQETQYF. Full variable domain (outside the CDR3, taken from reference TRBV5-6 and TRBJ2-5): DAGVTQSPTHLIKTRGQQVTLRCSPKSGHDTVSWYQQALGQGPQFIFQYYEEEERQRGNFPDRFSGHQFPNYSSELNVNALLLGDSALYLCASSWTGGGQETQYFGPGTRLLVL.

The table lists this clone with a count of one. This chain uses TRBV18 with TRBJ2-7; D gene ambiguous. The CDR3 is made up of 13 amino acids. The germline CDR1 and CDR2 sequences are KGHSH and LQKENI. V was cut by 0 bases and J by 3 bases, with 6 bases left in between. CDR3 protein: CASSPPHSYEQYF. The DNA of the CDR3 is TGTGCCAGCTCACCACCCCACAGCTACGAGCAGTACTTC.

This chain uses TRBV18 with TRBJ1-2; 7 positions match TRBD1. V was clipped by 4 bases and J by 1 base; unmatched bases: 3. Germline CDR1 reads KGHSH; CDR2 reads LQKENI. CDR3 length: 14 amino acids. The CDR3 reads CASSRTGDNYGYTF. The CDR3 coding sequence is TGTGCCAGCTCACGTACAGGGGATAACTATGGCTACACCTTC.

The gene calls are TRBV30 and TRBJ1-1; TRBD1 might be the D (5 bases). V was clipped by 1 base and J by 0 bases, with 9 bases between them. The CDR3 runs 14 residues. Germline CDR1 reads GTSNPN; CDR2 reads SVGIG (reference sequence). CDR3 loop: CAWSDWGMNTEAFF. The CDR3 coding sequence is TGTGCCTGGAGTGATTGGGGCATGAACACTGAAGCTTTCTTT.

The rearrangement links TRBV9 to TRBJ2-3; 14 nucleotides agree with TRBD2. This CDR3 contains 16 residues. Germline CDR1 SGDLS, CDR2 YYNGEE. The trim removed 5 bases at V and 1 base at J, leaving 3 bases unmatched. The CDR3: CASRTSGGAGTDTQYF. The CDR3 DNA sequence: TGTGCCAGCAGGACTAGCGGGGGGGCCGGCACAGATACGCAGTATTTT.

J is TRBJ1-4 and V is TRBV19; D perhaps matches TRBD1 (5 bases). Germline CDR1 and CDR2: LNHDA and SQIVND (reference sequence). CDR3 length equals 16 residues. Trimming left V 4 bases short and J 8 bases short, with 20 bases between. The CDR3 protein is CASSTDSLSLGEKLFF. In nucleotides, the CDR3 is TGTGCCAGTAGTACCGACAGCCTCTCCCTGGGGGAAAAACTGTTTTTT.

This clone is a singleton in its sample. The chain joins TRBV19 to TRBJ2-5; D might be TRBD2 (6 bases). The CDR3 consists of 15 residues. The V gene lost 4 bases and the J gene lost 2 bases, with 14 bases spanning the gap. CDR1 LNHDA and CDR2 SQIVND come from the germline V gene (reference sequence). This CDR3 reads CASSTRGLRQETQYF. In DNA form, the CDR3 reads TGTGCCAGTAGTACCCGGGGACTGAGACAAGAGACCCAGTACTTC.

The genes are TRBV19 and TRBJ2-7; 9 bases are a match to TRBD1. The J segment lost 1 base and the V segment lost 6 bases, leaving 19 bases of the junction unmatched. CDR1 and CDR2 from the germline V gene are LNHDA and SQIVND (reference sequence). The CDR3 has 19 residues. This CDR3 is CASSLIHTGGSGGSYEQYF. CDR3 nucleotide sequence: TGTGCCAGTAGCCTGATCCATACAGGGGGCAGTGGGGGATCCTACGAGCAGTACTTC.

With respect to this clone: Other DNA variants within this sample encode the same CDR3. This chain joins TRBV6-5 and TRBJ1-4, with D possibly matching TRBD1 (5 bases). The germline V and J ends were trimmed by 2 bases and 5 bases, with 9 bases remaining between them. Germline CDR1 reads MNHEY; CDR2 reads SVGAGI. CDR3 length equals 14 residues. The CDR3 DNA reads TGTGCCAGCAGTTACGACAGAAGAAATGAAAAACTGTTTTTT. Protein: CASSYDRRNEKLFF.

This chain joins TRBV12-3 or TRBV12-4 and TRBJ2-5; D may be TRBD1 (6 bases). The CDR3 loop spans 12 amino acids. Trimming cost V 5 bases and J 7 bases, with 11 bases left between them. The CDR3 nucleotides are TGTGCCAGCAGTACAGGGAAGGGGACCCAGTACTTC. It specifies CASSTGKGTQYF.

This clone was seen a few times. Compared with germline, one end of the junction differs, possibly owing to a read error. The chain is built from TRBV4-1 and TRBJ1-2; 10 bases map to TRBD1. This CDR3 spans 16 amino acids. The germline gives CDR1 MGHRA, CDR2 YSYEKL. The CDR3 sequence is CASSQEVPGTGVGYAF. The CDR3 DNA is TGCGCCAGCAGCCAAGAGGTTCCAGGGACAGGGGTGGGCTACGCCTTC.

The V call is TRBV4-3, the J call TRBJ1-2, with D possibly being TRBD1 (6 bases). CDR1 LGHNA and CDR2 YSLEER come from the germline V gene. V was trimmed by 8 bases and J by 4 bases, leaving 17 bases between them. The CDR3 has 14 residues. CDR3 in DNA: TGCGCCAGCGCACAGGGCCGAGCTGGCTATGGCTACACCTTC. Amino acid sequence: CASAQGRAGYGYTF.

This rearrangement joins TRBV5-6 to TRBJ2-3; 10 bases match TRBD2. The V and J ends lost 2 bases and 2 bases, in that order; junction bases with no gene match: 5. CDR1 and CDR2 (germline): SGHDT, YYEEEE. The CDR3 length is 16 residues. For the CDR3, the DNA is TGTGCCAGCAGCTTTCCGAGCGGGGGGGTCACAGATACGCAGTATTTT. This sequence encodes CASSFPSGGVTDTQYF.

The CDR3 reads CASSLRPSGEDTQYF. CDR3 sequence (DNA): TGTGCCAGCTCACTAAGGCCTAGCGGGGAAGATACGCAGTATTTT. V is TRBV18 and J is TRBJ2-3; 9 bases fit TRBD2. The CDR3 extends over 15 amino acids. The germline V gene has CDR1 KGHSH and CDR2 LQKENI. With 4 bases clipped from V and 5 bases from J, the junction kept 7 bases outside the gene matches.

The gene calls are TRBV5-6 and TRBJ1-3; possibly TRBD1 for D (5 bases). The V and J ends lost 0 bases and 4 bases respectively, with 14 bases between them. The CDR3 extends over 16 amino acids. Germline-derived CDR1 and CDR2 are SGHDT and YYEEEE. The CDR3: CASSLVWGLGGNTIYF. CDR3 sequence (DNA): TGTGCCAGCAGCTTGGTGTGGGGCCTGGGAGGAAACACCATATATTTT.

The chain joins TRBV10-3 to TRBJ1-3; D not certain. Trimming left V 10 bases short and J 2 bases short, with 12 bases between. The CDR3 is made up of 13 amino acids. CDR1 is ENHRY, CDR2 SYGVKD, per germline. The CDR3 DNA follows: TGTGCCACTACGGCGGGAACTGGAAACACCATATATTTT. Its protein product is CATTAGTGNTIYF.

This chain connects TRBV10-2 to TRBJ2-2, with a tentative D call TRBD1 (6 bases). The germline CDR1 and CDR2 sequences are WSHSY and SAAADI. V lost 5 bases to trimming and J lost 4 bases, with 11 bases between them. The CDR3 consists of 14 residues. This CDR3 reads CASSQGFSTGELFF. The CDR3 DNA follows: TGCGCCAGCAGTCAGGGGTTTAGCACCGGGGAGCTGTTTTTT.

The V call is TRBV14, the J call TRBJ1-5; D is uncertain. The germline V gene encodes CDR1 SGHDN and CDR2 FVKESK. This CDR3 has 13 amino acids. Trimming left V 4 bases short and J 5 bases short, with 9 bases between. The CDR3 spells CASSLPWHQPQHF. CDR3 bases: TGTGCCAGCAGCCTTCCCTGGCATCAGCCCCAGCATTTT.

The gene calls are TRBV18 and TRBJ2-1; 12 bases match TRBD2. This CDR3 has 17 amino acids. V gave up 2 bases and J gave up 3 bases; unmatched junction bases: 5. Germline V lookup: CDR1 KGHSH, CDR2 LQKENI. CDR3 region: CASSPGRTSGDYNEQFF. In DNA, the CDR3 is TGTGCCAGCTCACCAGGGAGGACTAGCGGGGACTACAATGAGCAGTTCTTC.

The CDR3 region is CASMHARNTEAFF. The CDR3 DNA reads TGTGCCAGTATGCACGCCAGGAACACTGAAGCTTTCTTT. The gene calls are TRBV19 and TRBJ1-1; D ambiguous. The CDR3 length is 13 residues. V was shortened by 7 bases and J by 1 base, with 10 bases between the two germline ends. The germline V gene encodes CDR1 LNHDA and CDR2 SQIVND (reference sequence).

This clone has just a few counts. This chain joins TRBV5-5 and TRBJ1-5; D remains ambiguous. CDR3 length: 15 residues. Trimming took 1 base from V and 0 from J, leaving 8 bases between them. Germline CDR1 and CDR2: SGHKS and YYEKEE (reference sequence). CDR3 loop: CASSLSVYSNQPQHF. In DNA form, the CDR3 reads TGTGCCAGCAGCTTGTCCGTTTATAGCAATCAGCCCCAGCATTTT.

This clone was observed at least ten times. This chain links TRBV19 with TRBJ1-3, with D possibly being TRBD1 (5 bases). Germline V gene data show CDR1 as LNHDA and CDR2 as SQIVND (reference sequence). This CDR3 region has 16 residues. Trimming took 2 bases from V and 2 from J, leaving 13 bases between them. CDR3 DNA sequence: TGTGCCAGTAGTATACCCTCTCGGGGGACTGGAAACACCATATATTTT. It translates to CASSIPSRGTGNTIYF.

This clone was picked up a small number of times. The chain uses TRBV7-9 and TRBJ2-7; TRBD1 matches 9 bases. Germline V gene data show CDR1 as SEHNR and CDR2 as FQNEAQ (reference sequence). CDR3 size: 14 residues. V gave up 5 bases and J gave up 6 bases; unmatched junction bases: 8. CDR3 nucleotides: TGTGCCAGCAGCCCCGGACAGGGGAAGGGCGAGCAGTACTTC. As protein: CASSPGQGKGEQYF.

The chain couples TRBV7-8 to TRBJ2-7, with no clear D. The CDR3 totals 11 residues. CDR1 SGHVS and CDR2 FQNEAQ come from the germline V gene. CDR3 DNA sequence: TGTGCTTCAGGTCATGAGAACGAGCAGTACTTC. Protein sequence: CASGHENEQYF.

Only one count was recorded for this clone. This chain connects TRBV6-4 to TRBJ2-3; 11 bases agree with TRBD1. V trimming: 6 bases; J trimming: 3 bases; junction bases outside the gene matches: 5. The CDR3 sequence is 15 residues long. Germline V CDR1 and CDR2: MRHNA, SNTAGT. CDR3 coding DNA: TGTGCCAGCAGCCACGGGACAGGGGGGACAGATACGCAGTATTTT. It codes for CASSHGTGGTDTQYF.

CDR3 region: CASSSGQGAWGYTF. The CDR3 DNA reads TGTGCCAGTAGTTCGGGACAGGGGGCCTGGGGCTACACCTTC. V usage is TRBV19 and J usage is TRBJ1-2, with TRBD1 matching 12 bases. The ends lost 5 bases at V and 8 bases at J; junction bases unmatched: 6. The germline V gene encodes CDR1 LNHDA and CDR2 SQIVND (reference sequence). The CDR3 has 14 residues.

This chain joins TRBV14 and TRBJ2-1; D perhaps matches TRBD2 (5 bases). Germline CDR1 SGHDN, CDR2 FVKESK. This CDR3 is built from 16 residues. V was shortened by 1 base and J by 0 bases, with 10 bases between the two germline ends. Here the CDR3 DNA reads TGTGCCAGCAGCCAAGTGAGCGGCAGCTCCTACAATGAGCAGTTCTTC. Its protein is CASSQVSGSSYNEQFF.

The rearrangement joins TRBV28 to TRBJ1-2; no clear D gene. The CDR3 length is 13 residues. CDR1 MDHEN and CDR2 SYDVKM come from the germline V gene. Trimming left V 5 bases short and J 5 bases short, with 12 bases between. In DNA, the CDR3 is TGTGCCAGCAGTCTGACACGGGAATATGGCTACACCTTC. Its protein is CASSLTREYGYTF.